This T cell receptor beta chain was obtained from a study of OX40 agonist ivuxolimab in advanced cancers. Trimming removed 4 bases from V and 3 bases from J, with 10 bases in between. This CDR3 contains 14 residues. Germline assignment: CDR1 KGHSH and CDR2 LQKENI. Profiling relied on immunoSEQ multiplex PCR, and the TCRdb table lists in-frame clones only, not all of them. The sample carries 90,000 to 120,000 clones, 80% to 95% recorded once. The source material was CD4+ or CD8+ T cells sorted from blood, sampled in a trial of the OX40 agonist ivuxolimab. This sequence originates from an adult with an advanced solid tumor such as melanoma, head and neck, liver or kidney cancer. V usage is TRBV18 and J usage is TRBJ2-1, with a possible D match to TRBD1 (6 bases). The CDR3 protein is CASSRGPLYNEQFF. Here the CDR3 DNA reads TGTGCCAGCTCACGGGGGCCTCTCTACAATGAGCAGTTCTTC. The whole variable domain, remainder taken from reference TRBV18 and TRBJ2-1, is NAGVMQNPRHLVRRRGQEARLRCSPMKGHSHVYWYRQLPEEGLKFMVYLQKENIIDESGMPKERFSAEFPKEGPSILRIQQVVRGDSAAYFCASSRGPLYNEQFFGPGTRLTVL.